These 19 T cell receptor beta chains share one sample of origin, sequenced in a study of T cells in Graves' hyperthyroidism and ophthalmopathy. Regions amplified from RNA transcripts were the TCR beta CDR3 regions. The HTBI primer set drove a first-round RT-PCR of the TCR CDR3. TCRdb analysed the multiplex PCR reads with MiXCR anew, one entry per CDR3 protein. The sample lists hundreds of thousands of distinct CDR3 sequences; around 13% were seen once. Material: blood. The origin of the receptors is a woman aged 45-60 years with Graves' ophthalmopathy.

A remark on this clonotype: Without the conserved terminal phenylalanine or tryptophan, this CDR3 likely stems from a read error. The chain joins TRBV18 to TRBJ1-5, with D perhaps TRBD1 (6 bases). V was cut by 6 bases and J by 6 bases, with 18 bases left in between. CDR1 and CDR2 from the germline V gene are KGHSH and LQKENI. The CDR3 has 15 residues. The CDR3 protein is CASSPSQGKSQPQHL. In DNA, the CDR3 is TGTGCCAGCTCCCCGTCACAGGGAAAAAGTCAGCCCCAGCATCTT.

V gene TRBV28 combines with J gene TRBJ1-4; D may be TRBD1 (5 bases). Trimming stripped 6 bases from V and 8 bases from J, with 13 bases between. The germline gives CDR1 MDHEN, CDR2 SYDVKM. The CDR3 loop spans 13 amino acids. The CDR3 DNA sequence: TGTGCCAGCAGCCGCGGGACGGAAGAAAAACTGTTTTTT. Amino acids: CASSRGTEEKLFF.

The table lists this clonotype with many counts. The chain combines TRBV7-9 with TRBJ2-1; 7 bases agree with TRBD2. The germline V gene has CDR1 SEHNR and CDR2 FQNEAQ (reference sequence). The CDR3 extends over 14 amino acids. V gave up 6 bases and J gave up 3 bases; unmatched junction bases: 5. Written as DNA, the CDR3 is TGTGCCAGCAGTCGTACTAGCGTCTACAATGAGCAGTTCTTC. This codes for CASSRTSVYNEQFF. The entire variable domain, with the rest obtained from reference TRBV7-9 and TRBJ2-1, is as follows: DTGVSQNPRHKITKRGQNVTFRCDPISEHNRLYWYRQTLGQGPEFLTYFQNEAQLEKSRLLSDRFSAERPKGSFSTLEIQRTEQGDSAMYLCASSRTSVYNEQFFGPGTRLTVL.

For this clonotype: A much larger clone sits a single nucleotide away, making a read error possible. The chain uses TRBV19 and TRBJ2-2; 7 bases map to TRBD2. The CDR3 covers 16 residues. CDR1 and CDR2 from the germline V gene are LNHDA and SQIVND (reference sequence). The CDR3 DNA follows: TGTGCCAGTAGTATCGGCGGGAGCGCGGGCACCGGGGAGCTGCTTTTT. The encoded protein is CASSIGGSAGTGELLF.

Many counts were recorded for this clonotype. CDR3 loop: CASRQITGRQNTEAFF. The CDR3 nucleotides are TGTGCCAGCAGACAAATAACAGGGAGGCAGAACACTGAAGCTTTCTTT. The chain is built from TRBV28 and TRBJ1-1, with a possible D match to TRBD1 (6 bases). Germline CDR1 and CDR2: MDHEN and SYDVKM. The CDR3 has 16 amino acids. Deletions cut 6 bases from V and 1 base from J, with 18 bases between.

This clonotype was found many times. The chain recombines TRBV28 with TRBJ2-3, with a possible D match to TRBD2 (5 bases). Germline assignment: CDR1 MDHEN and CDR2 SYDVKM. Trimming took off 5 bases at V and 0 bases at J, with 9 bases between the two ends. The CDR3 is made up of 14 amino acids. The CDR3 sequence is CASSGPGSTDTQYF. DNA for the CDR3: TGTGCCAGCAGTGGGCCGGGGAGCACAGATACGCAGTATTTT.

The CDR3 bases are TGTGCCAGCGGCCCAGCGGGAGGGCCGGGGTACGAGCAGTACTTC. The encoded protein is CASGPAGGPGYEQYF. This sequence joins TRBV6-1 and TRBJ2-7; 10 bases map to TRBD2. V gave up 8 bases and J gave up 4 bases; unmatched junction bases: 11. The CDR3 is made up of 15 amino acids. Germline V CDR1 and CDR2: MNHNS, SASEGT.

The chain carries TRBV29-1 and TRBJ1-5, with D tentatively TRBD1 (6 bases). The germline V gene has CDR1 SQVTM and CDR2 ANQGSEA. The CDR3 has 13 residues. Trimming took off 6 bases at V and 0 bases at J, with 9 bases between the two ends. This CDR3 is CSVRDNSNQPQHF. The CDR3, as DNA: TGCAGCGTGAGGGACAATAGCAATCAGCCCCAGCATTTT.

This clonotype was seen repeatedly, ten times or more. The chain joins TRBV12-3 or TRBV12-4 to TRBJ1-1, with D uncertain. The CDR3 has 14 amino acids. V shed 4 bases and J shed 0 bases, with 9 bases lying between them. CDR3 DNA: TGTGCCAGCAGTTCGCAGGTAATGAACACTGAAGCTTTCTTT. This gives the protein CASSSQVMNTEAFF.

At least ten counts were recorded for this clonotype. The chain couples TRBV28 to TRBJ2-7, with 8 nucleotides matching TRBD1. The CDR3 loop spans 19 amino acids. J lost 2 bases, V lost 6 bases, and 21 bases had no gene match. CDR1 MDHEN and CDR2 SYDVKM come from the germline V gene. CDR3 protein: CASRRGSLQTGVVTYEQYF. The CDR3 DNA follows: TGTGCCAGCAGACGAGGCAGTCTCCAGACAGGGGTCGTTACCTACGAGCAGTACTTC.

This clonotype was found many times. The V gene is TRBV3-1, the J gene TRBJ2-7; 10 bases align to TRBD1. The CDR3 is 15 amino acids. Trimming at V came to 3 bases and at J to 3 bases, leaving 5 bases not matched to a gene. Germline assignment: CDR1 LGHDT and CDR2 YNNKEL (reference sequence). CDR3 nucleotide sequence: TGTGCCAGCAGCCAGAGACAGGGGGCGAACTACGAGCAGTACTTC. Amino acids: CASSQRQGANYEQYF.

This CDR3 reads CSARELGMSTEAFF. The CDR3 coding sequence is TGCAGTGCTAGAGAACTGGGAATGAGTACTGAAGCTTTCTTT. The chain couples TRBV20-1 to TRBJ1-1; D unclear. V was pared by 0 bases and J by 5 bases, with 13 bases between. The CDR3 has 14 amino acids. CDR1 is DFQATT and CDR2 is SNEGSKA in the germline V gene (reference sequence).

This clonotype was recorded at least ten times. The chain has TRBV7-3 and TRBJ2-1, with D unclear. The CDR3 length is 14 residues. CDR1 and CDR2 (germline): SGHTA, FQGTGA. V dropped 0 bases and J dropped 4 bases, with 7 bases sitting between them. The CDR3 region is CASSLTNGYNEQFF. Written as DNA, the CDR3 is TGTGCCAGCAGCTTAACGAACGGGTACAATGAGCAGTTCTTC.

This clonotype was detected many times. The genes are TRBV5-1 and TRBJ2-7; 7 nucleotides match TRBD1. CDR1 is SGHRS and CDR2 is YFSETQ in the germline V gene. This CDR3 has 14 amino acids. V trimming: 4 bases; J trimming: 2 bases; junction bases outside the gene matches: 6. The CDR3 here is CASSVQGLPYEQYF. CDR3 nucleotides: TGCGCCAGCAGCGTACAGGGGTTGCCCTACGAGCAGTACTTC.

J is TRBJ2-5 and V is TRBV7-2; D unclear. The CDR3 sequence is 15 residues long. Germline V gene lookup returns CDR1 SGHTA and CDR2 FQGNSA. The V gene lost 0 bases and the J gene lost 3 bases, with 11 bases spanning the gap. The CDR3, as DNA: TGTGCCAGCAGCTTAGCTGCCTTCCAAGAAGAGACCCAGTACTTC. Its translation: CASSLAAFQEETQYF.

The V call is TRBV28, the J call TRBJ2-3; D is unclear. There are 11 residues in the CDR3. Germline assignment: CDR1 MDHEN and CDR2 SYDVKM. V was clipped by 7 bases and J by 6 bases, with 8 bases between them. In DNA form, the CDR3 reads TGTGCCAGCAATTTCGTCGATACGCAGTATTTT. It is translated as CASNFVDTQYF.

The CDR3 bases are TGTGCCAGCAGTTACTTAGGGCCGGCAGATACGCAGTATTTT. Its translation: CASSYLGPADTQYF. This sequence joins TRBV6-5 and TRBJ2-3; D is unresolved. The CDR3 runs 14 residues. Looked up from germline, CDR1 is MNHEY and CDR2 is SVGAGI. V gave up 1 base and J gave up 4 bases, with 9 bases separating them.

V is TRBV20-1 and J is TRBJ2-2, with TRBD1 identical over 9 bases. The CDR3 contains 16 residues. Germline V gene data show CDR1 as DFQATT and CDR2 as SNEGSKA (reference sequence). The V segment lost 6 bases and the J segment 4 bases; nucleotides outside the gene matches: 12. The CDR3 sequence: CSARKRDRAFTGELFF. The CDR3 coding sequence is TGCAGTGCCAGAAAAAGGGACAGGGCATTCACCGGGGAGCTGTTTTTT.

This clonotype was counted at least ten times. This rearrangement joins TRBV3-1 to TRBJ1-4, with D hard to call. The CDR3 consists of 14 residues. Trimming shortened V by 0 bases and J by 8 bases, and 10 bases separated the two germline ends. Per germline, CDR1 LGHDT and CDR2 YNNKEL (reference sequence). The CDR3 is CASSQDPAGEKLFF. The CDR3 DNA reads as TGTGCCAGCAGCCAAGACCCGGCGGGGGAAAAACTGTTTTTT.